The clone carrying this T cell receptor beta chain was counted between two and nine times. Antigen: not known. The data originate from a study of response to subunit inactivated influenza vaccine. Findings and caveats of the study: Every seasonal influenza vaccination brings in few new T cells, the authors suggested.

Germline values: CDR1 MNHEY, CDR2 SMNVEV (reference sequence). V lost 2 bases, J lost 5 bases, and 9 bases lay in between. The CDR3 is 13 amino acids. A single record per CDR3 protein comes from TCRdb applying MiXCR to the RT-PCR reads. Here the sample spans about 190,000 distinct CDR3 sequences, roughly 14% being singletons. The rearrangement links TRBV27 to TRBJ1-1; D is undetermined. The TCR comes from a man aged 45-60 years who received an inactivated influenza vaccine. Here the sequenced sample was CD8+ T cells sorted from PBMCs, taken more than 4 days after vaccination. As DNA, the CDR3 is TGTGCCAGCAGTTTAATCGTCCAGACTGAAGCTTTCTTT. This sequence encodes CASSLIVQTEAFF.